The 32 T cell receptor beta chains below were found in one sample sequenced in a study of PD-1 blockade in classical Hodgkin lymphoma. Time point meaning: cycle 4 day 1 (C4D1), after 5 to 7 weeks of nivolumab. Each patient's relapse followed autologous stem cell transplantation, and brentuximab vedotin exposure varied. Sequenced by immunoSEQ multiplex PCR; TCRdb stores in-frame clones only, minus some. The profile shows tens of thousands of clones, 90% of them singletons. Here the sequenced sample was peripheral blood mononuclear cells (PBMCs), taken before the fourth cycle of nivolumab. The receptors were gathered from a human donor with classical Hodgkin lymphoma.

This sequence joins TRBV28 and TRBJ2-3; TRBD1 agrees at 8 bases. This CDR3 contains 15 residues. The trim removed 3 bases at V and 5 bases at J, leaving 7 bases unmatched. Germline assignment: CDR1 MDHEN and CDR2 SYDVKM. The CDR3 here is CASSLGPDREDTQYF. The CDR3 DNA is TGTGCCAGCAGTTTGGGGCCGGACAGGGAAGATACGCAGTATTTT.

This clone was seen once. V gene TRBV18 combines with J gene TRBJ1-6; D unresolved. The CDR3 is made up of 12 amino acids. CDR1 is KGHSH, CDR2 LQKENI, per germline. Trimming stripped 3 bases from V and 7 bases from J, with 4 bases between. The CDR3 DNA reads TGTGCCAGCTCACCGGGAAATTCACCCCTCCACTTT. It is translated as CASSPGNSPLHF.

The J gene is TRBJ2-7, the V gene TRBV5-4; maybe TRBD2 (5 bases). The CDR3 runs 14 residues. Germline V gene lookup returns CDR1 SGHNT and CDR2 YYREEE (reference sequence). The ends were cut back, 4 bases at V and 6 bases at J, with 17 bases in the middle. The CDR3 nucleotides are TGTGCCAGCAGCCCCGCCGGGGTAAGAGGCGAGCAGTACTTC. It is translated as CASSPAGVRGEQYF. The full variable domain, in which reference TRBV5-4 and TRBJ2-7 provide the parts outside the CDR3, is ETGVTQSPTHLIKTRGQQVTLRCSSQSGHNTVSWYQQALGQGPQFIFQYYREEENGRGNFPPRFSGLQFPNYSSELNVNALELDDSALYLCASSPAGVRGEQYFGPGTRLTVT.

The rearrangement uses TRBV27 and TRBJ2-3; D gene ambiguous. Germline CDR1 and CDR2: MNHEY and SMNVEV (reference sequence). This CDR3 spans 14 amino acids. Between the trimmed V and J ends, which lost 3 bases and 4 bases, there was a span of 11 bases. CDR3 in DNA: TGTGCCAGCAGTTTTTTTAAGGGCGCAGATACGCAGTATTTT. This codes for CASSFFKGADTQYF.

This chain uses TRBV5-4 with TRBJ2-4, with 9 positions matching TRBD1. CDR1 and CDR2 (germline): SGHNT, YYREEE (reference sequence). The CDR3 is made up of 17 amino acids. Trimming cost V 0 bases and J 1 base; bases outside gene matches: 5. This chain's CDR3 is CASSLDIQGAAKNIQYF. As DNA, the CDR3 is TGTGCCAGCAGCTTGGATATACAGGGGGCGGCCAAAAACATTCAGTACTTC.

J is TRBJ1-6 and V is TRBV2; 7 bases match TRBD1. Germline values: CDR1 SNHLY, CDR2 FYNNEI. This CDR3 is built from 15 residues. V was pared by 8 bases and J by 5 bases, with 9 bases of the junction left unmatched. Written as DNA, the CDR3 is TGTGCCAGCCTTAATTGGGGGACAGATAATTCACCCCTCCACTTT. Translated, it gives CASLNWGTDNSPLHF.

V gene TRBV7-9 combines with J gene TRBJ1-4; TRBD1 aligns across 7 bases. Unmatched junction bases numbered 9, after V lost 6 bases and J lost 5 bases. Germline lookup yields CDR1 SEHNR and CDR2 FQNEAQ (reference sequence). This CDR3 has 15 residues. The CDR3 is CASRPDRDLNEKLFF. CDR3 DNA: TGTGCCAGCAGACCTGACAGGGACTTAAATGAAAAACTGTTTTTT.

This clone was seen just once. The rearrangement links TRBV2 to TRBJ1-6; TRBD1 matches at 7 bases. The CDR3 contains 16 residues. J lost 3 bases, V lost 2 bases, and 4 bases had no gene match. Germline V gene sequence: CDR1 SNHLY, CDR2 FYNNEI. CDR3 sequence (DNA): TGTGCCAGCAGTGAACCAGGGGGGGACTATAATTCACCCCTCCACTTT. Translation: CASSEPGGDYNSPLHF. The full variable domain, with the rest looked up from reference TRBV2 and TRBJ1-6, is EPEVTQTPSHQVTQMGQEVILRCVPISNHLYFYWYRQILGQKVEFLVSFYNNEISEKSEIFDDQFSVERPDGSNFTLKIRSTKLEDSAMYFCASSEPGGDYNSPLHFGNGTRLTVT.

The J gene is TRBJ1-2, the V gene TRBV11-3; D not resolved. This CDR3 is built from 14 residues. CDR1 and CDR2 from the germline V gene are SGHNT and YENEEA. Trimming cost V 1 base and J 4 bases, with 10 bases left between them. The CDR3 region has the DNA TGTGCCAGCAGCTTAGGCGGACCCTTCTATGGCTACACCTTC. Residues: CASSLGGPFYGYTF.

The chain links TRBV7-2 to TRBJ2-4; 7 bases line up with TRBD1. The CDR3 is 15 amino acids. The junction had 11 bases not matched to a gene; V was cut back by 5 bases and J by 7 bases. Germline-derived CDR1 and CDR2 are SGHTA and FQGNSA. The CDR3 sequence is CASSKRQGSRNIQYF. In DNA, the CDR3 is TGTGCCAGCAGCAAACGACAGGGAAGTAGGAACATTCAGTACTTC. Looking up the rest from reference TRBV7-2 and TRBJ2-4 gives the full variable domain: GAGVSQSPSNKVTEKGKDVELRCDPISGHTALYWYRQSLGQGLEFLIYFQGNSAPDKSGLPSDRFSAERTGGSVSTLTIQRTQQEDSAVYLCASSKRQGSRNIQYFGAGTRLSVL.

The chain links TRBV5-6 to TRBJ2-3; D remains ambiguous. Germline values: CDR1 SGHDT, CDR2 YYEEEE. V was clipped by 0 bases and J by 7 bases, with 3 bases between them. The CDR3 sequence is 11 residues long. CDR3 in DNA: TGTGCCAGCAGCTTGGGGTATACGCAGTATTTT. It translates to CASSLGYTQYF.

The rearrangement links TRBV7-9 to TRBJ2-5; 12 positions match TRBD2. V dropped 1 base and J dropped 0; count of bases not matched to a gene: 9. CDR3 length equals 19 residues. Germline V gene sequence: CDR1 SEHNR, CDR2 FQNEAQ (reference sequence). The CDR3 sequence: CASSLVQTSGGEYQETQYF. The DNA of the CDR3 is TGTGCCAGCAGCTTAGTCCAGACTAGCGGGGGCGAGTACCAAGAGACCCAGTACTTC.

The J gene is TRBJ1-1, the V gene TRBV2, with 8 positions matching TRBD1. Per the germline V gene, CDR1 is SNHLY and CDR2 is FYNNEI. V was pared by 6 bases and J by 1 base, with 4 bases of the junction left unmatched. The CDR3 covers 14 residues. The CDR3 DNA is TGTGCCAGCAGCTGGACAGGGACGAACACTGAAGCTTTCTTT. It encodes CASSWTGTNTEAFF.

This chain joins TRBV5-8 and TRBJ2-7, with D perhaps matching TRBD1 (5 bases). V lost 4 bases to trimming and J lost 1 base, with 15 bases between them. CDR1 and CDR2 (germline): SGHTS, YDEGEE. The CDR3 contains 15 residues. CDR3 protein: CASSAFDSRSYEQYF. DNA for the CDR3: TGTGCCAGCAGCGCCTTCGACAGCCGATCCTACGAGCAGTACTTC.

This sequence joins TRBV9 and TRBJ2-6, with no clear D. Trimming took off 2 bases at V and 0 bases at J, with 12 bases between the two ends. Per germline, CDR1 SGDLS and CDR2 YYNGEE. The CDR3 consists of 17 residues. CDR3 residues: CASSVTLSFSGANVLTF. DNA of the CDR3: TGTGCCAGCAGCGTTACGCTTTCTTTCTCTGGGGCCAACGTCCTGACTTTC.

The J gene is TRBJ2-7, the V gene TRBV5-1; no firm D call. Trimming shortened V by 0 bases and J by 5 bases, and 3 bases separated the two germline ends. The germline V gene encodes CDR1 SGHRS and CDR2 YFSETQ. The CDR3 spans 11 residues. Written as DNA, the CDR3 is TGCGCCAGCAGCTTGGCCAACGAGCAGTACTTC. Translation gives CASSLANEQYF.

The V call is TRBV5-1, the J call TRBJ1-1; D might be TRBD1 (6 bases). Germline loops: CDR1 SGHRS, CDR2 YFSETQ. The CDR3 runs to 15 residues. V was shortened by 4 bases and J by 0 bases, with 13 bases between the two germline ends. The CDR3 is CASSPTGEMNTEAFF. DNA for the CDR3: TGCGCCAGCAGCCCGACAGGTGAGATGAACACTGAAGCTTTCTTT.

This rearrangement joins TRBV10-3 to TRBJ1-5; D is unclear. The germline gives CDR1 ENHRY, CDR2 SYGVKD. The CDR3 length is 15 residues. The V end lost 6 bases, the J end lost 0 bases, and 12 bases lay between the germline ends. The CDR3 region is CAISREGHSNQPQHF. Here the CDR3 DNA reads TGTGCCATCAGCCGAGAAGGGCATAGCAATCAGCCCCAGCATTTT.

The chain has TRBV6-6 and TRBJ1-3, with 7 bases identical to TRBD1. The CDR3 runs 14 residues. J was trimmed by 10 bases and V by 4 bases; bases with no gene match: 10. Germline V gives CDR1 MNHNY, CDR2 SVGAGI (reference sequence). The CDR3 is CASSSTGLLNTIYF. DNA for the CDR3: TGTGCCAGCAGTTCGACAGGGCTACTGAATACCATATATTTT.

The V and J genes are TRBV2 and TRBJ1-6; the D gene is possibly TRBD1 (5 bases). The CDR3 is 14 amino acids. Germline loops: CDR1 SNHLY, CDR2 FYNNEI. Deletions cut 10 bases from V and 4 bases from J, with 14 bases between. This chain's CDR3 is CAIREQHYNSPLHF. Written as DNA, the CDR3 is TGTGCCATCAGGGAACAGCATTATAATTCACCCCTCCACTTT.

The J gene is TRBJ2-7, the V gene TRBV7-9; possible D gene TRBD1, 6 bases. This CDR3 contains 16 residues. Germline V lookup: CDR1 SEHNR, CDR2 FQNEAQ (reference sequence). Trimming pared 0 bases from V and 9 bases from J, leaving 21 bases between. The CDR3 DNA is TGTGCCAGCAGCTTAGCGGGGGCAGGGGCCGACGACCGGCAGTACTTC. This sequence encodes CASSLAGAGADDRQYF.

The chain combines TRBV6-1 with TRBJ2-1, with D tentatively TRBD1 (6 bases). CDR3 size: 14 residues. Between the trimmed V and J ends, which lost 8 bases and 1 base, there was a span of 12 bases. Looked up from germline, CDR1 is MNHNS and CDR2 is SASEGT. The CDR3 nucleotides read TGTGCCAGCGGATACAGGGCATCCTACAATGAGCAGTTCTTC. It encodes CASGYRASYNEQFF.

This clone has only one observation. The chain joins TRBV6-5 to TRBJ2-3; TRBD2 agrees at 10 bases. V trimming: 5 bases; J trimming: 4 bases; junction bases outside the gene matches: 6. The germline CDR1 and CDR2 sequences are MNHEY and SVGAGI. The CDR3 extends over 15 amino acids. The CDR3 nucleotides are TGTGCCAGCAGTATACTAGCGGGGCGGGCAGATACGCAGTATTTT. This sequence encodes CASSILAGRADTQYF.

The gene calls are TRBV29-1 and TRBJ1-1, with a possible D match to TRBD1 (5 bases). Germline lookup yields CDR1 SQVTM and CDR2 ANQGSEA. Between the trimmed V and J ends, which lost 6 bases and 8 bases, there was a span of 16 bases. The CDR3 has 12 residues. In nucleotides, the CDR3 is TGCAGCGTAAAAATTGCGGGGCAGGAAGCTTTCTTT. Translating gives CSVKIAGQEAFF. The full variable domain, its missing parts supplied by reference TRBV29-1 and TRBJ1-1, is SAVISQKPSRDICQRGTSLTIQCQVDSQVTMMFWYRQQPGQSLTLIATANQGSEATYESGFVIDKFPISRPNLTFSTLTVSNMSPEDSSIYLCSVKIAGQEAFFGQGTRLTVV.

The chain is built from TRBV15 and TRBJ2-7; no firm D call. The CDR3 runs to 13 residues. Per germline, CDR1 LNHNV and CDR2 YYDKDF (reference sequence). V was clipped by 2 bases and J by 5 bases, with 10 bases between them. The CDR3 spells CATSRSPGHEQYF. CDR3 bases: TGTGCCACCAGCAGATCCCCCGGGCACGAGCAGTACTTC.

The gene calls are TRBV27 and TRBJ2-2; D remains ambiguous. The germline V gene encodes CDR1 MNHEY and CDR2 SMNVEV (reference sequence). This CDR3 region has 13 residues. Trimming removed 0 bases from V and 5 bases from J, with 4 bases in between. CDR3 coding DNA: TGTGCCAGCAGTTTATCGCCGACCGGGGAGCTGTTTTTT. This translates into CASSLSPTGELFF.

The chain employs TRBV5-6 and TRBJ2-7; 8 positions agree with TRBD1. Trimming cost V 3 bases and J 2 bases; bases outside gene matches: 7. This CDR3 is built from 15 residues. Germline CDR1 is SGHDT and CDR2 is YYEEEE. The CDR3, as DNA: TGTGCCAGCAGCTCCAGACCGACAGGGGCCTACGAGCAGTACTTC. It specifies CASSSRPTGAYEQYF.

The V and J genes are TRBV11-3 and TRBJ2-7; 8 nucleotides match TRBD1. After removal of 5 bases from V and 2 bases from J, the junction contained 11 bases not matched to a gene. The CDR3 is 16 residues long. The V gene's germline CDR1 is SGHNT and CDR2 YENEEA. The CDR3 loop reads CASSLGMGTGAYEQYF. CDR3 DNA: TGTGCCAGCAGCCTTGGTATGGGGACAGGAGCCTACGAGCAGTACTTC.

V and J are TRBV6-1 and TRBJ2-3; no definite D call. This CDR3 has 11 amino acids. V was trimmed by 5 bases and J by 2 bases, leaving 2 bases between them. Germline V gene lookup returns CDR1 MNHNS and CDR2 SASEGT. The CDR3 here is CASSPTDTQYF. CDR3 DNA sequence: TGTGCCAGCAGTCCCACAGATACGCAGTATTTT.

The CDR3 is CAMRAFGRNTEAFF. The CDR3, as DNA: TGTGCCATGAGGGCCTTTGGGAGGAACACTGAAGCTTTCTTT. The chain joins TRBV10-3 to TRBJ1-1; D is uncertain. Trimming took off 9 bases at V and 1 base at J, with 15 bases between the two ends. CDR1 is ENHRY, CDR2 SYGVKD, per germline. CDR3 length equals 14 residues.

The V call is TRBV6-6, the J call TRBJ2-3; D tentatively reads TRBD1 or TRBD2 (5 bases each). V lost 6 bases and J lost 6, with 16 bases in between. The CDR3 totals 14 residues. CDR1 is MNHNY, CDR2 SVGAGI, per germline (reference sequence). This chain's CDR3 is CASRRATEGDTQYF. CDR3 coding DNA: TGTGCCAGCAGGCGGGCGACAGAAGGGGATACGCAGTATTTT.

The V call is TRBV2, the J call TRBJ1-6; D is unclear. The CDR3 consists of 13 residues. Germline V gene lookup returns CDR1 SNHLY and CDR2 FYNNEI. V was pared by 1 base and J by 7 bases, with 5 bases between. The CDR3 spells CASSEDFNSPLHF. CDR3 nucleotide sequence: TGTGCCAGCAGTGAAGACTTCAATTCACCCCTCCACTTT.